This is a list of T cell receptor beta chains from one sample in a study of blood T cells in healthy people across ages. MiXCR was run by TCRdb on the 5' RACE reads, yielding one entry per CDR3 protein. The repertoire includes about 780,000 distinct CDR3 sequences, around 50% of them detected once, and 15% to 20% sits in the top ten. Material for sequencing was blood. These receptors all stem from an elderly man in good health. Each CDR3 is given with its conserved first and last residue. A D gene is named only where the DNA matches it firmly. For some rows the clone size is stated as once, few or many, or as a class when expanded; others skip it.

V: TRBV7-9
D: TRBD1
J: TRBJ2-7
size: -
DNA: TGTGCCAGCAGCCAACCCCCGGGACAGGGCTCCTACGAGCAGTACTTC
CDR3: CASSQPPGQGSYEQYF

V: TRBV5-1
D: -
J: TRBJ2-7
size: -
DNA: TGCGCCAGCAGCATGGGACCATCCTCCTACGAGCAGTACTTC
CDR3: CASSMGPSSYEQYF

V: TRBV5-1
D: -
J: TRBJ1-2
size: -
DNA: TGCGCCAGCAGCTTGGAGGGGGGCCCCTATGGCTACACCTTC
CDR3: CASSLEGGPYGYTF

V: TRBV6-2/TRBV6-3
D: -
J: TRBJ1-2
size: -
DNA: TGTGCCAGCAGTTACTCGTGGGGCTATGGCTACACCTTC
CDR3: CASSYSWGYGYTF

V: TRBV20-1
D: -
J: TRBJ1-1
size: -
DNA: TGCAGTGCTAGGGAGCCAGGAGGGGACACTGAAGCTTTCTTT
CDR3: CSAREPGGDTEAFF

V: TRBV28
D: -
J: TRBJ1-2
size: few
DNA: TGTGCCAGCAGTCCACCGGGAGGCTATGGCTACACCTTC
CDR3: CASSPPGGYGYTF

V: TRBV20-1
D: -
J: TRBJ1-5
size: -
DNA: TGCAGTGCTAGTCGACAGGTCGATCAGCCCCAGCATTTT
CDR3: CSASRQVDQPQHF

V: TRBV7-2
D: -
J: TRBJ2-5
size: few
DNA: TGTGCCAGCAGCCCGGAGGCAAACCAAGAGACCCAGTACTTC
CDR3: CASSPEANQETQYF

V: TRBV7-2
D: -
J: TRBJ2-1
size: -
DNA: TGTGCCAGCAGACGGAGCTTGGGGGTAAAGCAGTTCTTC
CDR3: CASRRSLGVKQFF

V: TRBV7-2
D: -
J: TRBJ1-2
size: -
DNA: TGTGCCAGCAGCTCGATCGGGACAACCCTCTTTACTAACTATGGCTACACCTTC
CDR3: CASSSIGTTLFTNYGYTF

V: TRBV3-1
D: -
J: TRBJ2-3
size: -
DNA: TGTGCCAGCAGCCAAAGGGCGGATACGCAGTATTTT
CDR3: CASSQRADTQYF

V: TRBV25-1
D: -
J: TRBJ1-5
size: -
DNA: TGTGCCAGCAGTTGGGGAGGGACGCAGCCCCAGCATTTT
CDR3: CASSWGGTQPQHF

V: TRBV12-3/TRBV12-4
D: -
J: TRBJ2-2
size: few
DNA: TGTGCCAGCAGTTTAGCTAGAGTCGGGGAGCTGTTTTTT
CDR3: CASSLARVGELFF

V: TRBV7-8
D: TRBD2
J: TRBJ2-7
size: once
DNA: TGTGCCAGCAGCCCAAGCGGGTTAGCGGGAGGTTCCGAGCAGTACTTC
CDR3: CASSPSGLAGGSEQYF

V: TRBV2
D: TRBD2
J: TRBJ2-7
size: once
DNA: TGTGCCAGCACGCTAGCGGGAGAGAGCGAGCAGTACTTC
CDR3: CASTLAGESEQYF

V: TRBV2
D: -
J: TRBJ2-7
size: -
DNA: TGTGCCAGTTTACACACAGGGACCTACTCCTACGAGCAGTACTTC
CDR3: CASLHTGTYSYEQYF

V: TRBV5-6
D: TRBD1
J: TRBJ2-7
size: -
DNA: TGTGCCAGCAGTTATTACCAGGGACAGGGGTACTTC
CDR3: CASSYYQGQGYF

V: TRBV6-6
D: -
J: TRBJ2-5
size: -
DNA: TGTGCCAGCCTATCTAGGGGCAGGGGAGGAGAGACCCAGTACTTC
CDR3: CASLSRGRGGETQYF

V: TRBV30
D: -
J: TRBJ2-5
size: -
DNA: TGTGCCTGGACAGATAGGCGTTGGCGAGAGACCCAGTACTTC
CDR3: CAWTDRRWRETQYF

V: TRBV9
D: -
J: TRBJ2-1
size: few
DNA: TGTGCCAGCAGCCCGCAGGGTCTCTCCTACAATGAGCAGTTCTTC
CDR3: CASSPQGLSYNEQFF

V: TRBV6-6
D: TRBD1
J: TRBJ1-2
size: -
DNA: TGTGCCAGCACTAACTCCCGGGACAGGGTGTCCTATGGCTACACCTTC
CDR3: CASTNSRDRVSYGYTF

V: TRBV25-1
D: -
J: TRBJ2-1
size: few
DNA: TGTGCCAGCAGTGTACCGGATGAGCAGTTCTTC
CDR3: CASSVPDEQFF

V: TRBV13
D: -
J: TRBJ2-3
size: -
DNA: TGTGCCAGCAGCTTCGGCAGGGGATCTCGGGATACGCAGTATTTT
CDR3: CASSFGRGSRDTQYF

V: TRBV7-2
D: -
J: TRBJ2-7
size: -
DNA: TGTGCCAGCAGCTCCAACGGTCGCTACGAGCAGTACTTC
CDR3: CASSSNGRYEQYF

V: TRBV27
D: -
J: TRBJ2-5
size: -
DNA: TGTGCCAGCGGCCATCAGCAGGATCTGAATGAGCAGTACTTC
CDR3: CASGHQQDLNEQYF

V: TRBV7-9
D: TRBD1
J: TRBJ2-7
size: few
DNA: TGTGCCAGCAGCGACCGGGACAGTCCCTACGAGCAGTACTTC
CDR3: CASSDRDSPYEQYF

V: TRBV5-1
D: -
J: TRBJ2-7
size: few
DNA: TGCGCCAGCAGCCCGAGGGGGGAGGCTTCCTACGAGCAGTACTTC
CDR3: CASSPRGEASYEQYF

V: TRBV20-1
D: -
J: TRBJ2-1
size: many
DNA: TGCAGTGCTAGGACGGTATCCTACAATGAGCAGTTCTTC
CDR3: CSARTVSYNEQFF

V: TRBV2
D: -
J: TRBJ2-3
size: -
DNA: TGTGCCAGCACTGGACATATCAAATCAGATACGCAGTATTTT
CDR3: CASTGHIKSDTQYF

V: TRBV2
D: -
J: TRBJ2-1
size: -
DNA: TGTGCCAGCAGTCCGATGACCAGCAGGGCTGAGCAGTTCTTC
CDR3: CASSPMTSRAEQFF

V: TRBV7-9
D: -
J: TRBJ2-7
size: -
DNA: TGCGCCAGCAGCTTGGGGAGCCGGGGCGAGCAGTACTTC
CDR3: CASSLGSRGEQYF

V: TRBV7-2
D: -
J: TRBJ1-2
size: -
DNA: TGTGCCAGCAGGCCTACAGGCGCCCTGTATGGCTACACCTTC
CDR3: CASRPTGALYGYTF

V: TRBV5-1
D: -
J: TRBJ2-7
size: once
DNA: TGCGCCAGCAGCGGTTTCTCCTACGAGCAGTACTTC
CDR3: CASSGFSYEQYF

V: TRBV12-3/TRBV12-4
D: -
J: TRBJ2-7
size: once
DNA: TGTGCCAGCAGCTTATTGGGGGGAACCTACGAGCAGTACTTC
CDR3: CASSLLGGTYEQYF

V: TRBV12-3/TRBV12-4
D: TRBD1
J: TRBJ1-2
size: -
DNA: TGTGCCAGCAGACACCGGGACAGGGACTATGGCTACACCTTC
CDR3: CASRHRDRDYGYTF

V: TRBV20-1
D: -
J: TRBJ1-2
size: -
DNA: TGCAGTGCTAGAGACAGGTTAACGGGCGGCTACACCTTC
CDR3: CSARDRLTGGYTF

V: TRBV28
D: TRBD2
J: TRBJ2-5
size: once
DNA: TGTGCCAGCAGTGTACGAGCGGGGGGGTGGGAGCAGTACTTC
CDR3: CASSVRAGGWEQYF

V: TRBV7-2
D: -
J: TRBJ2-7
size: few
DNA: TGTGCCAGCAGCCCCGGGCTGGGAAGGAGGTCCTACGAGCAGTACTTC
CDR3: CASSPGLGRRSYEQYF

V: TRBV6-1
D: -
J: TRBJ1-2
size: -
DNA: TGTGCCAGCAGTGAAGTTGGAGGGATGACATACACTTCCAGTGGCTACACCTTC
CDR3: CASSEVGGMTYTSSGYTF

V: TRBV28
D: TRBD1
J: TRBJ2-5
size: -
DNA: TGTGCCAGCAGCCCAGACAGGGGGAAGGAGACCCAGTACTTC
CDR3: CASSPDRGKETQYF